Presented here are 30 T cell receptor beta chains from one specimen sequenced in a study of blood T cells in healthy people across ages. Next came a second PCR, run for about 7 to 12 cycles, which used a sample-barcoded 5' primer along with a J-beta primer mix. Each CDR3 protein is one row after TCRdb ran MiXCR on the 5' RACE reads. Altogether approximately 940,000 distinct CDR3 sequences are present, approximately 49% being singletons, with the ten largest covering over 10%. Sample: blood. The receptors stem from a man aged 30 to 39 in good health.

The rearrangement uses TRBV4-1 and TRBJ2-3, with 8 bases lining up with TRBD1. V shed 3 bases and J 2 bases; nucleotides not matched to a gene: 4. From germline, CDR1 is MGHRA and CDR2 YSYEKL. The CDR3 totals 15 residues. CDR3 nucleotide sequence: TGCGCCAGCAGCCAGGAGGACAGGGACACAGATACGCAGTATTTT. Translation: CASSQEDRDTDTQYF.

In its sample, this clonotype was seen once. The gene calls are TRBV20-1 and TRBJ2-3, with 8 bases fitting TRBD1. The junction had 7 bases not matched to a gene; V was cut back by 6 bases and J by 2 bases. There are 14 residues in the CDR3. Germline V lookup: CDR1 DFQATT, CDR2 SNEGSKA (reference sequence). CDR3 in amino acids: CSAPGQGFTDTQYF. The DNA of the CDR3 is TGCAGTGCCCCTGGACAGGGATTCACAGATACGCAGTATTTT.

Ten or more counts support this clonotype. CDR3 in amino acids: CASSLESSFKGEQFF. CDR3 nucleotides: TGTGCCAGCAGCTTAGAAAGCAGCTTCAAGGGTGAGCAGTTCTTC. This chain connects TRBV11-2 to TRBJ2-1; D is undetermined. V dropped 0 bases and J dropped 9 bases, with 15 bases sitting between them. The germline V gene has CDR1 SGHAT and CDR2 FQNNGV. The CDR3 is 15 residues long. Full variable domain (rest looked up from reference TRBV11-2 and TRBJ2-1): EAGVAQSPRYKIIEKRQSVAFWCNPISGHATLYWYQQILGQGPKLLIQFQNNGVVDDSQLPKDRFSAERLKGVDSTLKIQPAKLEDSAVYLCASSLESSFKGEQFFGPGTRLTVL.

This clonotype has just one count. V usage is TRBV3-1 and J usage is TRBJ2-2, with D uncertain. The CDR3 extends over 14 amino acids. Germline loops: CDR1 LGHDT, CDR2 YNNKEL (reference sequence). V was pared by 0 bases and J by 4 bases, with 6 bases between. CDR3 protein: CASSQESRTGELFF. Written as DNA, the CDR3 is TGTGCCAGCAGCCAAGAATCTCGCACCGGGGAGCTGTTTTTT.

This clonotype came up a few times. The rearrangement uses TRBV20-1 and TRBJ1-2; unclear D gene. The CDR3 is made up of 12 amino acids. The V end lost 3 bases, the J end lost 0 bases, and 5 bases lay between the germline ends. Germline values: CDR1 DFQATT, CDR2 SNEGSKA (reference sequence). CDR3 region: CSASAANYGYTF. The CDR3 bases are TGCAGTGCTAGTGCAGCTAACTATGGCTACACCTTC.

The chain employs TRBV20-1 and TRBJ1-6; maybe TRBD1 (5 bases). Trimming cost V 1 base and J 4 bases, with 8 bases left between them. The CDR3 spans 14 residues. From germline, CDR1 is DFQATT and CDR2 SNEGSKA (reference sequence). The CDR3 DNA is TGCAGTGCTAGAGCGGGGCGTTATAATTCACCCCTCCACTTT. This codes for CSARAGRYNSPLHF.

The chain links TRBV6-5 to TRBJ2-7, with 12 bases matching TRBD1. From germline, CDR1 is MNHEY and CDR2 SVGAGI. J was trimmed by 7 bases and V by 9 bases; bases with no gene match: 7. The CDR3 spans 13 residues. CDR3 bases: TGTGCCAGTCTCGGGACAGGGGGCGATGAGCAGTACTTC. It is translated as CASLGTGGDEQYF.

The chain combines TRBV12-3 or TRBV12-4 with TRBJ2-1; TRBD2 agrees at 11 bases. Germline trimming cut 3 bases from V and 4 bases from J; bases unmatched to any gene: 8. CDR3 size: 17 residues. CDR3 in amino acids: CASSLPPSGGPYNEQFF. The CDR3 bases are TGTGCCAGCAGTTTGCCACCTAGCGGGGGGCCTTACAATGAGCAGTTCTTC.

This clonotype occurred a few times. The V and J genes are TRBV5-1 and TRBJ1-6, with TRBD1 identical over 7 bases. Germline V CDR1 and CDR2: SGHRS, YFSETQ. V lost 2 bases, J lost 10 bases, and 6 bases stayed unmatched. CDR3 size: 14 residues. The CDR3 DNA sequence: TGCGCCAGCAGCTTAGGACAGGCGAGCTCACCCCTCCACTTT. Its protein product is CASSLGQASSPLHF.

The J gene is TRBJ2-1, the V gene TRBV3-1; D is undetermined. Germline values: CDR1 LGHDT, CDR2 YNNKEL (reference sequence). Trimming removed 0 bases at V and 7 bases at J, with 7 bases between. This CDR3 has 13 amino acids. CDR3 sequence: CASSQDEVNEQFF. The CDR3 DNA sequence: TGTGCCAGCAGCCAAGATGAGGTGAATGAGCAGTTCTTC.

Written as DNA, the CDR3 is TGTGCCAGCAGTAAGGGGGGTAGCGGGGTCAGGGATGAGCAGTTCTTC. It translates to CASSKGGSGVRDEQFF. V gene TRBV2 combines with J gene TRBJ2-1; 8 positions match TRBD2. J lost 8 bases, V lost 5 bases, and 14 bases had no gene match. The CDR3 length is 16 residues. Germline V CDR1 and CDR2: SNHLY, FYNNEI.

This clonotype turned up a few times. The CDR3 loop reads CASGRTGVIYEQYF. The CDR3 DNA is TGTGCCAGCGGAAGGACAGGGGTCATCTACGAGCAGTACTTC. The genes are TRBV6-5 and TRBJ2-5; TRBD1 matches at 9 bases. The J call may be mistaken, given a closer DNA end match to TRBJ2-7. Germline lookup yields CDR1 MNHEY and CDR2 SVGAGI. This CDR3 spans 14 amino acids.

The genes are TRBV12-3 or TRBV12-4 and TRBJ1-1, with TRBD1 matching over 9 bases. This CDR3 region has 15 residues. The trim removed 8 bases at V and 4 bases at J, leaving 11 bases unmatched. The CDR3 sequence is CASATGGTGGTEAFF. CDR3 DNA: TGTGCCAGCGCGACAGGGGGAACGGGGGGCACTGAAGCTTTCTTT.

This chain joins TRBV28 and TRBJ2-7; 8 bases agree with TRBD1. The trim removed 7 bases at V and 2 bases at J, leaving 1 base unmatched. CDR3 length: 12 residues. Per the germline V gene, CDR1 is MDHEN and CDR2 is SYDVKM. In DNA form, the CDR3 reads TGTGCCAGCATACAGGGGGCCTACGAGCAGTACTTC. This encodes CASIQGAYEQYF.

The rearrangement uses TRBV5-1 and TRBJ2-1, with D possibly being TRBD1 (6 bases). Germline CDR1 SGHRS, CDR2 YFSETQ. The CDR3 extends over 16 amino acids. Trimming shortened V by 4 bases and J by 7 bases, and 21 bases separated the two germline ends. The CDR3 DNA sequence: TGCGCCAGCAGCCAAACTCCGGTACAGGGTCGAAATGAGCAGTTCTTC. The encoded protein is CASSQTPVQGRNEQFF.

This clonotype showed up many times. The chain recombines TRBV4-1 with TRBJ1-1; no definite D call. From germline, CDR1 is MGHRA and CDR2 YSYEKL. V was cut by 6 bases and J by 3 bases, with 14 bases left in between. This CDR3 spans 14 amino acids. The CDR3 DNA reads as TGCGCCAGCAGTCTGGACGATCAGGACACTGAAGCTTTCTTT. Amino acid sequence: CASSLDDQDTEAFF.

This rearrangement joins TRBV3-1 to TRBJ2-7; the D is unclear. The DNA end favors TRBJ2-5, so the J call may be wrong. Per the germline V gene, CDR1 is LGHDT and CDR2 is YNNKEL (reference sequence). The CDR3 runs to 14 residues. The CDR3 reads CASSPSDGLETQYF. The CDR3 coding sequence is TGTGCCAGCAGCCCGTCTGATGGCTTAGAGACCCAGTACTTC.

The genes are TRBV29-1 and TRBJ2-5; D may match TRBD1 or TRBD2 (6 bases each). With 8 bases removed from V and 5 bases from J, the gap between germline ends came to 21 bases. The CDR3 length is 14 residues. The germline V gene encodes CDR1 SQVTM and CDR2 ANQGSEA. The CDR3, as DNA: TGCAGCACCCCGCCCGGGGGCGAGTGGGAGACCCAGTACTTC. This gives the protein CSTPPGGEWETQYF.

This clonotype was detected only once. This chain uses TRBV13 with TRBJ2-7; D uncertain. Germline-derived CDR1 and CDR2 are PRHDT and FYEKMQ (reference sequence). Trimming shortened V by 4 bases and J by 2 bases, and 12 bases separated the two germline ends. This CDR3 spans 14 amino acids. The CDR3 DNA follows: TGTGCCAGCAGCTATTGGGAAACTACCTACGAGCAGTACTTC. It encodes CASSYWETTYEQYF.

This clonotype came up a few times. The chain couples TRBV10-3 to TRBJ2-3; possible D gene TRBD2, 5 bases. Looked up from germline, CDR1 is ENHRY and CDR2 is SYGVKD. V lost 6 bases and J 0 bases, leaving 13 bases between the germline ends. The CDR3 totals 15 residues. In nucleotides, the CDR3 is TGTGCCATCAGAGCGTCGGTAGCGAGCACAGATACGCAGTATTTT. Translated, it gives CAIRASVASTDTQYF.

The sample holds many counts of this clonotype. The J gene is TRBJ2-7, the V gene TRBV5-1; 8 bases are shared with TRBD1. The ends lost 0 bases at V and 7 bases at J; junction bases unmatched: 6. The CDR3 is 14 amino acids. Germline V gene sequence: CDR1 SGHRS, CDR2 YFSETQ. CDR3 sequence (DNA): TGCGCCAGCAGCTTGGCAGGGGGCTTGAGGGAGCAGTACTTC. Its translation is CASSLAGGLREQYF.

The chain carries TRBV27 and TRBJ2-2; 7 bases agree with TRBD2. Looked up from germline, CDR1 is MNHEY and CDR2 is SMNVEV (reference sequence). There are 15 residues in the CDR3. The V and J ends lost 2 bases and 4 bases, in that order; junction bases with no gene match: 4. In DNA, the CDR3 is TGTGCCAGCAGTTTACTTGCGGGAGTCACCGGGGAGCTGTTTTTT. This gives the protein CASSLLAGVTGELFF.

On this clonotype: Germline and junction disagree at one end, which may indicate a read error. This sequence joins TRBV28 and TRBJ2-4, with no clear D. Germline V gene data show CDR1 as MDHEN and CDR2 as SYDVKM. The CDR3 totals 14 residues. CDR3: CASTLGYNKSIQYF. The CDR3 nucleotides read TGTGCCAGCACGCTAGGGTATAACAAAAGCATTCAGTACTTC. Using reference TRBV28 and TRBJ2-4 for the parts outside the CDR3, the full variable domain is DVKVTQSSRYLVKRTGEKVFLECVQDMDHENMFWYRQDPGLGLRLIYFSYDVKMKEKGDIPEGYSVSREKKERFSLILESASTNQTSMYLCASTLGYNKSIQYFGAGTRLSVL.

V gene TRBV20-1 combines with J gene TRBJ2-1; D may be TRBD2 (7 bases). This CDR3 region has 14 residues. The germline V gene has CDR1 DFQATT and CDR2 SNEGSKA (reference sequence). V lost 1 base and J lost 8, with 15 bases in between. DNA for the CDR3: TGCAGTGCTAGAGTAGAGGGGGGGGCCCATGAGCAGTTCTTC. It yields the protein CSARVEGGAHEQFF.

The chain has TRBV27 and TRBJ2-1; a possible D gene is TRBD1 (6 bases). Looked up from germline, CDR1 is MNHEY and CDR2 is SMNVEV (reference sequence). The length of the CDR3 is 14 residues. V shed 5 bases and J shed 6 bases, with 14 bases lying between them. Here the CDR3 DNA reads TGTGCCAGCAGTGCGACAGGCCGTTTCAATGAGCAGTTCTTC. Amino acids: CASSATGRFNEQFF.

This clonotype was observed a few times. This chain links TRBV4-1 with TRBJ1-2; TRBD1 matches at 7 bases. The trim removed 1 base at V and 6 bases at J, leaving 11 bases unmatched. Germline loops: CDR1 MGHRA, CDR2 YSYEKL. This CDR3 is built from 16 residues. As DNA, the CDR3 is TGCGCCAGCAGCCAAGGGCTCGTCGGCGACAGGGATGGCTACACCTTC. Translated: CASSQGLVGDRDGYTF.

This clonotype was counted only a few times. The V gene is TRBV7-2, the J gene TRBJ1-6; D might be TRBD1 (5 bases). Trimming cost V 3 bases and J 11 bases, with 5 bases left between them. The CDR3 extends over 11 amino acids. Germline CDR1 reads SGHTA; CDR2 reads FQGNSA. The CDR3 sequence is CASSLGPPLHF. The CDR3 nucleotides are TGTGCCAGCAGCTTGGGGCCACCCCTCCACTTT.

The chain carries TRBV5-6 and TRBJ1-5; 9 positions agree with TRBD1. The CDR3 is made up of 15 amino acids. Germline-derived CDR1 and CDR2 are SGHDT and YYEEEE. V shed 2 bases, J shed 7 bases, and the junction held 7 bases outside the gene matches. In DNA, the CDR3 is TGTGCCAGCAGCTTATCACAGGGGGCGTCGCAGCCCCAGCATTTT. This encodes CASSLSQGASQPQHF.

The chain couples TRBV29-1 to TRBJ1-1; a possible D gene is TRBD1 (5 bases). This CDR3 is built from 13 residues. V lost 6 bases to trimming and J lost 1 base, with 12 bases between them. Germline CDR1 reads SQVTM; CDR2 reads ANQGSEA. The CDR3 spells CSVDRDANTEAFF. CDR3 sequence (DNA): TGCAGCGTCGACCGGGACGCGAACACTGAAGCTTTCTTT.

The chain combines TRBV10-3 with TRBJ2-3; D unresolved. In germline, CDR1 is ENHRY, CDR2 SYGVKD. This CDR3 is 15 amino acids long. With 4 bases removed from V and 4 bases from J, the gap between germline ends came to 15 bases. CDR3 bases: TGTGCCATCAGTGCGATTTGGACCGACGCAGATACGCAGTATTTT. It translates to CAISAIWTDADTQYF.